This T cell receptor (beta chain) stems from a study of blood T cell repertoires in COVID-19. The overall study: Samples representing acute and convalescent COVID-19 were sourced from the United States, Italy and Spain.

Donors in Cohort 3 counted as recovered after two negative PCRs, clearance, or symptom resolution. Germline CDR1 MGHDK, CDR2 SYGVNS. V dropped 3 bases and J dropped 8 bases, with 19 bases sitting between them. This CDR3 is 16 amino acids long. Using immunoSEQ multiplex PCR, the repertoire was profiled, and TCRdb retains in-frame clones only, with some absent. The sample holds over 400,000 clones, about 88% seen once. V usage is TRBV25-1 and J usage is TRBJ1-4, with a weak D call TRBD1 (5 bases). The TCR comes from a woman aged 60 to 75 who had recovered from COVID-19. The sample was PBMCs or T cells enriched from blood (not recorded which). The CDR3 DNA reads TGTGCCAGCAGTGATACTGGGGCAAGGGGATTGGAAAAACTGTTTTTT. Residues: CASSDTGARGLEKLFF.